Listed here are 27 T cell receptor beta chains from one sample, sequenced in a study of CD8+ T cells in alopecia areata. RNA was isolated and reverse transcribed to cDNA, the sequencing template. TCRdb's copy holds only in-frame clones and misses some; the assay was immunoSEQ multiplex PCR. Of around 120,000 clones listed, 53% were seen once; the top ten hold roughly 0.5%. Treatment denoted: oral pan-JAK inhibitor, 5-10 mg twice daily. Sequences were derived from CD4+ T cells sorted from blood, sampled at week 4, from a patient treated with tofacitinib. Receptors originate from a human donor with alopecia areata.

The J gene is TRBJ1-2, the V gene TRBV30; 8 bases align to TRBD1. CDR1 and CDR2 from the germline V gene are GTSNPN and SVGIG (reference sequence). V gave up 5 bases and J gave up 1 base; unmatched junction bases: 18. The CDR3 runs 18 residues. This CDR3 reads CAWFKREGRGQSNYGYTF. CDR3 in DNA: TGTGCCTGGTTCAAAAGGGAAGGCAGGGGGCAAAGTAACTATGGCTACACCTTC.

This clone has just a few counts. The CDR3 loop is CAWGWERSQQFF. Here the CDR3 DNA reads TGTGCCTGGGGATGGGAGCGGAGCCAGCAGTTCTTC. The genes are TRBV30 and TRBJ2-1; weak D call: TRBD2 (5 bases). Per germline, CDR1 GTSNPN and CDR2 SVGIG (reference sequence). This CDR3 has 12 residues. Between the trimmed V and J ends, which lost 5 bases and 11 bases, there was a span of 16 bases.

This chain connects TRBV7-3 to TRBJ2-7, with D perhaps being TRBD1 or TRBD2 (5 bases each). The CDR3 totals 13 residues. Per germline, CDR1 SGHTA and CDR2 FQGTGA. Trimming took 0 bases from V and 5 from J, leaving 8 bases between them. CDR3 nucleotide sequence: TGTGCCAGCAGCTTAACGGGGGTCAACGAGCAGTACTTC. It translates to CASSLTGVNEQYF.

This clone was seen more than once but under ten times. This CDR3 is CASSQDSGSQPQHF. CDR3 sequence (DNA): TGTGCCAGCTCCCAGGACAGCGGGAGTCAGCCCCAGCATTTT. V gene TRBV18 combines with J gene TRBJ1-5, with D perhaps matching TRBD1 (6 bases). Germline V gene data show CDR1 as KGHSH and CDR2 as LQKENI. Trimming left V 6 bases short and J 6 bases short, with 15 bases between. The CDR3 contains 14 residues.

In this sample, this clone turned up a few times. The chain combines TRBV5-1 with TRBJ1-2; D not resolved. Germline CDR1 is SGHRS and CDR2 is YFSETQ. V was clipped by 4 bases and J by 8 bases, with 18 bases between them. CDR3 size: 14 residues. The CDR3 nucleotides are TGCGCCAGCAGCGCTTACGACCGACCTGTGGGCTACACCTTC. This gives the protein CASSAYDRPVGYTF.

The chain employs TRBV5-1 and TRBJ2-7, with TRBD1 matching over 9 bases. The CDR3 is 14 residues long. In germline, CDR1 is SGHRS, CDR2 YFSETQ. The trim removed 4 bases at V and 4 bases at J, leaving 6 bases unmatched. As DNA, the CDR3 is TGCGCCAGCAGCGGGACAGGGCCGAGTTACGAGCAGTACTTC. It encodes CASSGTGPSYEQYF.

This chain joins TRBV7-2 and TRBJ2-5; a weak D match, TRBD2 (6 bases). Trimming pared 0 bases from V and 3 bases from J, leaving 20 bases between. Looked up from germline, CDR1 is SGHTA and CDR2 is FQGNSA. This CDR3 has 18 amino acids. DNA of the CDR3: TGTGCCAGCAGCTTAGCGAGAGAGCGGGCCACACAAAAAGAGACCCAGTACTTC. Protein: CASSLARERATQKETQYF.

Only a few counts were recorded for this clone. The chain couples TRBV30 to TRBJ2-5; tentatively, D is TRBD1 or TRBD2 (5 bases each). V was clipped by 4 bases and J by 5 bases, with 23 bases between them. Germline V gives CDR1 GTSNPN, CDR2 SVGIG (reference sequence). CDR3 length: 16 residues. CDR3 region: CAWNSPGHSNPETQYF. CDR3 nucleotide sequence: TGTGCCTGGAATAGCCCGGGGCACTCCAACCCGGAGACCCAGTACTTC.

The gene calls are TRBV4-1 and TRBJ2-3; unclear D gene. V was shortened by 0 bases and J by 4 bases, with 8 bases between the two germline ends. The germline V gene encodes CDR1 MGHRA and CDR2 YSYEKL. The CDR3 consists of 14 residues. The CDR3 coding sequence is TGCGCCAGCAGCCAAGATCAGGCTGCAGATACGCAGTATTTT. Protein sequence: CASSQDQAADTQYF.

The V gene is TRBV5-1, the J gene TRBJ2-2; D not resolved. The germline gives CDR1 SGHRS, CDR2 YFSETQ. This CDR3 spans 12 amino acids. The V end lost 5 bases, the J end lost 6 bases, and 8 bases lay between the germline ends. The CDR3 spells CASRRAAGELFF. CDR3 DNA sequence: TGCGCCAGCAGAAGGGCGGCCGGGGAGCTGTTTTTT.

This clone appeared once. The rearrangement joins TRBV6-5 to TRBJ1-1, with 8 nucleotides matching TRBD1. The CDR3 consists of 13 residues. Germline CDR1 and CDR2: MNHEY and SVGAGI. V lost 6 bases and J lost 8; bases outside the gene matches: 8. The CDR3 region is CASSRLDRGEAFF. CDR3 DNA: TGTGCCAGCAGCCGACTAGACAGGGGCGAAGCTTTCTTT.

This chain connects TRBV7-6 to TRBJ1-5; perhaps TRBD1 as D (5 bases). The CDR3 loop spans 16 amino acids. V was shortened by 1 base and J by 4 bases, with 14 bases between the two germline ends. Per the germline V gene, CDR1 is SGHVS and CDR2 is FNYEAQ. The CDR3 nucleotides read TGTGCCAGCAGCTTAGGTGTTGGGACCGAGAATCAGCCCCAGCATTTT. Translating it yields CASSLGVGTENQPQHF.

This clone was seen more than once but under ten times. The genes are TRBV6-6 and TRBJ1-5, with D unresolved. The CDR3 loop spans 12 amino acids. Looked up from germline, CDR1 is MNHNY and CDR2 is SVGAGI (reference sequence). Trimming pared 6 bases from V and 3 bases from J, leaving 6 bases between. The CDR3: CASSHPNQPQHF. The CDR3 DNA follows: TGTGCCAGCAGCCACCCCAATCAGCCCCAGCATTTT.

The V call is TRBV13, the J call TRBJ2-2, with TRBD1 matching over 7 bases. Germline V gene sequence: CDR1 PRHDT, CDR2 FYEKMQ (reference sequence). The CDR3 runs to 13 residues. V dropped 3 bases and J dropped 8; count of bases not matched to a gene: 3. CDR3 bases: TGTGCCAGCAGCTTCACAGGGGCTGGGGAGCTGTTTTTT. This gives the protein CASSFTGAGELFF. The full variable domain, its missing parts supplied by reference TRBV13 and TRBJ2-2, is AAGVIQSPRHLIKEKRETATLKCYPIPRHDTVYWYQQGPGQDPQFLISFYEKMQSDKGSIPDRFSAQQFSDYHSELNMSSLELGDSALYFCASSFTGAGELFFGEGSRLTVL.

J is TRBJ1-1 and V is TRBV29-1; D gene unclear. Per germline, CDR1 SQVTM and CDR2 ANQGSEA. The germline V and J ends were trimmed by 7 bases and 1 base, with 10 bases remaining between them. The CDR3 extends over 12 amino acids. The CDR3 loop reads CSAWRQNTEAFF. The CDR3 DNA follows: TGCAGCGCCTGGCGGCAGAACACTGAAGCTTTCTTT.

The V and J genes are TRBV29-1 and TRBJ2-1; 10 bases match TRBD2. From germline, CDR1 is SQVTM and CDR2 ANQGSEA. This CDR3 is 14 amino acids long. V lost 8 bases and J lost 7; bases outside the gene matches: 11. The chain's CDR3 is CSPHPGLAWNEQFF. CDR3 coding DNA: TGCAGCCCGCATCCGGGACTAGCGTGGAATGAGCAGTTCTTC.

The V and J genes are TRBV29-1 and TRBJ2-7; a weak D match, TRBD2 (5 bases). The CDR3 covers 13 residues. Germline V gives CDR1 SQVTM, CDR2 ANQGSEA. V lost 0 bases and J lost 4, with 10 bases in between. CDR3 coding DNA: TGCAGCGTTGAAGACCGCGGCGGGTACGAGCAGTACTTC. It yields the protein CSVEDRGGYEQYF.

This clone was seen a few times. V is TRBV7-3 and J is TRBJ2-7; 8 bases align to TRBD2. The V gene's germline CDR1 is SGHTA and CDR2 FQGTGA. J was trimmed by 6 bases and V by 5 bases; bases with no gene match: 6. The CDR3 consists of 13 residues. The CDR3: CASSQSGRGEQYF. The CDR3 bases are TGTGCCAGCAGCCAGAGCGGGAGAGGCGAGCAGTACTTC.

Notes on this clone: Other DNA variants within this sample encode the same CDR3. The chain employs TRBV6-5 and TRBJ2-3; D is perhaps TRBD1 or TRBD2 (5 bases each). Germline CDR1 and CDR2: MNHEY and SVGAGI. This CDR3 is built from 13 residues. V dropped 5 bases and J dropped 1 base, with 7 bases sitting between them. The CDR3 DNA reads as TGTGCCAGCAGTAGGGACGGCACAGATACGCAGTATTTT. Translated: CASSRDGTDTQYF.

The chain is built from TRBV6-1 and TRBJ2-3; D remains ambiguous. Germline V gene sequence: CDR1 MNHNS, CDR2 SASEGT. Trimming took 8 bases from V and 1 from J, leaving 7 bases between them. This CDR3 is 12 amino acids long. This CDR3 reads CASEKRTDTQYF. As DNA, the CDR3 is TGTGCCAGCGAGAAGCGCACAGATACGCAGTATTTT.

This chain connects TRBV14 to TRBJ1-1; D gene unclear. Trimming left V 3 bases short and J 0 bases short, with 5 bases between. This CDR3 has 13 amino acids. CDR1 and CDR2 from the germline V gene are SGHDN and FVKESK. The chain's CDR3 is CASSHGLNTEAFF. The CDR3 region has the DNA TGTGCCAGCAGCCACGGGCTGAACACTGAAGCTTTCTTT.

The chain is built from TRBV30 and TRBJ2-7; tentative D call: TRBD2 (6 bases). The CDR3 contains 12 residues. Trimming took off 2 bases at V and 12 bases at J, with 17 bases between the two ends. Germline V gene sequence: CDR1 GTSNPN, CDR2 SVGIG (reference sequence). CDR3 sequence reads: CAWSRRGNRPYF. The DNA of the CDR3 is TGTGCCTGGAGTCGGAGGGGAAATCGGCCGTACTTC.

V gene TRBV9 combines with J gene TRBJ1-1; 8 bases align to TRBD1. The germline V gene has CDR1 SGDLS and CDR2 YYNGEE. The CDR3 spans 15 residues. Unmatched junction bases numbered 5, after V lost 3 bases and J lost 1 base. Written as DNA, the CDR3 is TGTGCCAGCAGCGGATCCGGGACAGGGAACACTGAAGCTTTCTTT. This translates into CASSGSGTGNTEAFF. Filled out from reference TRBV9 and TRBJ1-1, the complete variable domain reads DSGVTQTPKHLITATGQRVTLRCSPRSGDLSVYWYQQSLDQGLQFLIQYYNGEERAKGNILERFSAQQFPDLHSELNLSSLELGDSALYFCASSGSGTGNTEAFFGQGTRLTVV.

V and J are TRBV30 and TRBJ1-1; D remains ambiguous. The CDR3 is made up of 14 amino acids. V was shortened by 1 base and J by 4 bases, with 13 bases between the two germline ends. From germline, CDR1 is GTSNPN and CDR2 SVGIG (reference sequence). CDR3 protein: CAWSDNRVGTEAFF. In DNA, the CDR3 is TGTGCCTGGAGTGACAATCGAGTGGGCACTGAAGCTTTCTTT.

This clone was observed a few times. The CDR3 DNA is TGCAGCGTTGTGACAGGGGTCTACGAGCAGTACTTC. As protein: CSVVTGVYEQYF. This chain links TRBV29-1 with TRBJ2-7; 8 nucleotides line up with TRBD1. The germline CDR1 and CDR2 sequences are SQVTM and ANQGSEA. This CDR3 has 12 amino acids. J was trimmed by 3 bases and V by 4 bases; bases with no gene match: 2.

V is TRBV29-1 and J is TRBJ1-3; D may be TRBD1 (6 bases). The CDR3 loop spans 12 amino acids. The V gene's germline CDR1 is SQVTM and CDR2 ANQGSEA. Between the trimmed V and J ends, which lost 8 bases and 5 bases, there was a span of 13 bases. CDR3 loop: CSLSRDRNTIYF. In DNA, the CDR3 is TGCAGCCTGTCCCGGGACAGAAACACCATATATTTT.

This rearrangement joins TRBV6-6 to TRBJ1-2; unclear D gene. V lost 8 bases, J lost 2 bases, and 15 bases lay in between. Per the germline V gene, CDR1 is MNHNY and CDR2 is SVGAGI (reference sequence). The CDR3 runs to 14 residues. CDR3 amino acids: CASQAMGTNYGYTF. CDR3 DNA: TGTGCCAGCCAAGCTATGGGTACGAACTATGGCTACACCTTC.